The sequence of this T cell receptor (beta chain) was determined in a study of cytomegalovirus exposure and HLA in healthy donors. The donors were in the roughly 120-subject validation cohort; that cohort was separate from the roughly 730-subject first cohort. Study-wide findings and caveats: Cytomegalovirus-associated TCR beta chains were listed, numbering more than 150.

For this clone: Its antigen is unknown.

Only in-frame clones appear in the TCRdb table, and some are missing; sequencing was by immunoSEQ multiplex PCR. This repertoire shows 140,000 to 150,000 clones, 90% to 95% found once; its top ten account for approximately 0.7%. The sequencing input was PBMCs. The clonotype comes from a man between 18 and 35 years old in good health and CMV-seronegative.

CDR3 sequence (DNA): TGTGCCAGCAGCAGTGCCGGGACAGTGGGCTACAATGAGCAGTTCTTC. Translation gives CASSSAGTVGYNEQFF. The chain joins TRBV25-1 to TRBJ2-1, with 7 bases aligning to TRBD1. Germline V CDR1 and CDR2: MGHDK, SYGVNS. V lost 6 bases, J lost 3 bases, and 11 bases stayed unmatched. The CDR3 spans 16 residues.